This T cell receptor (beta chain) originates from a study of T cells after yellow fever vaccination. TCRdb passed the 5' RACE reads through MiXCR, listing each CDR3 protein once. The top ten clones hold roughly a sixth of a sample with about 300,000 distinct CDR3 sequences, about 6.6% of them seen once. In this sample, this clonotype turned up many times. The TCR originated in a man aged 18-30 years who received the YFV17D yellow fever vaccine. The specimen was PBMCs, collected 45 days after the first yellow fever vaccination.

The CDR3 region has the DNA TGTGCCAGCGGCAGACACCATGGAATGAACACTGAAGCTTTCTTT. Translated: CASGRHHGMNTEAFF. This chain joins TRBV27 and TRBJ1-1; D gene ambiguous. This CDR3 is built from 15 residues. Germline values: CDR1 MNHEY, CDR2 SMNVEV (reference sequence). Trimming left V 8 bases short and J 0 bases short, with 16 bases between.